This T cell receptor (beta chain) was recorded in a study of control samples from healthy donors and cancer patients. Germline CDR1 and CDR2: SSHAT and FNYEAQ (reference sequence). With 2 bases removed from V and 7 bases from J, the gap between germline ends came to 20 bases. This CDR3 is built from 16 residues. Method: immunoSEQ multiplex PCR; TCRdb's copy keeps in-frame clones and lacks some. Counted here are 40,000 or so clones, approximately 90% occurring once; the ten biggest clones make up roughly 22%. Sequencing was carried out using PBMCs. The chain couples TRBV7-7 to TRBJ2-5; D may be TRBD1 (5 bases). The TCR sequence derives from a woman in her thirties or forties with head and neck cancer. The CDR3 DNA follows: TGTGCCAGCAGCTTAACTACAGGCGGTCAAGTGGGGACCCAGTACTTC. It codes for CASSLTTGGQVGTQYF.